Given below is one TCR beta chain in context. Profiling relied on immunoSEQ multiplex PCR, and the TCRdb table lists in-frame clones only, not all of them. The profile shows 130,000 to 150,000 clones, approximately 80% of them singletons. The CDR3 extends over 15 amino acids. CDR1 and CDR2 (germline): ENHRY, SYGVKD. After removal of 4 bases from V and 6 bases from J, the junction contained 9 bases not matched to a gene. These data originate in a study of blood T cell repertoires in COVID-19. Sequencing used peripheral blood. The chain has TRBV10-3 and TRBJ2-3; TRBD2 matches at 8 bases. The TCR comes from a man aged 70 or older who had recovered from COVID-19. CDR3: CAISAAQRETDTQYF. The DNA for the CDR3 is TGTGCCATCAGTGCTGCCCAGCGGGAGACGGATACGCAGTATTTT.